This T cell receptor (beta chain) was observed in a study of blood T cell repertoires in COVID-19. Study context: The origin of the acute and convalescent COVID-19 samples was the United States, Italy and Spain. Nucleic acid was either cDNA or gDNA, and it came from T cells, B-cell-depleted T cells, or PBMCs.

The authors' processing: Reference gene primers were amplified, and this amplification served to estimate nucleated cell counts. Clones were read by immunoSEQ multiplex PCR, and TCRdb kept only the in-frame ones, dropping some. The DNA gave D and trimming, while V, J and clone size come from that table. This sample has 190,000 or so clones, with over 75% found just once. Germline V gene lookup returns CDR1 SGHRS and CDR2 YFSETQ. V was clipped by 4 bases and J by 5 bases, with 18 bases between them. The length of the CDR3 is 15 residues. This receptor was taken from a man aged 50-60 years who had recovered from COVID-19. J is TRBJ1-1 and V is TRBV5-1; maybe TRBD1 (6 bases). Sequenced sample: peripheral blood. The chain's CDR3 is CASSPGGGAGTEAFF. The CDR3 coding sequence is TGCGCCAGCAGCCCGGGAGGGGGGGCAGGGACTGAAGCTTTCTTT.